The sequence of this T cell receptor beta chain was determined in a study of CD8 T cells in ankylosing spondylitis. General observations from the study: Made up of under 10 highly homologous variants, a TCR beta motif appeared characteristic of ankylosing spondylitis blood. Matched ankylosing spondylitis synovial fluid reportedly contained a significantly enriched population of disease-linked clones.

The V and J ends lost 2 bases and 8 bases respectively, with 16 bases between them. Per germline, CDR1 MNHEY and CDR2 SVGEGT. This CDR3 spans 15 amino acids. TCRdb reanalysed the 5' RACE reads using MiXCR and keeps one entry per CDR3 protein. In the table there are about 440,000 distinct CDR3 sequences, 15% to 20% of which are singletons. This clonotype was found a few times. The antigen remains unidentified. The chain is built from TRBV6-2 or TRBV6-3 and TRBJ2-1; possibly TRBD1 for D (6 bases). What was sequenced was blood, either unsorted or a sorted T cell fraction (not recorded which). This TCR came from a male donor with ankylosing spondylitis. In nucleotides, the CDR3 is TGTGCCAGCAGTTACAGGGACACACGAAGGGATGAGCAGTTCTTC. Translating it yields CASSYRDTRRDEQFF.